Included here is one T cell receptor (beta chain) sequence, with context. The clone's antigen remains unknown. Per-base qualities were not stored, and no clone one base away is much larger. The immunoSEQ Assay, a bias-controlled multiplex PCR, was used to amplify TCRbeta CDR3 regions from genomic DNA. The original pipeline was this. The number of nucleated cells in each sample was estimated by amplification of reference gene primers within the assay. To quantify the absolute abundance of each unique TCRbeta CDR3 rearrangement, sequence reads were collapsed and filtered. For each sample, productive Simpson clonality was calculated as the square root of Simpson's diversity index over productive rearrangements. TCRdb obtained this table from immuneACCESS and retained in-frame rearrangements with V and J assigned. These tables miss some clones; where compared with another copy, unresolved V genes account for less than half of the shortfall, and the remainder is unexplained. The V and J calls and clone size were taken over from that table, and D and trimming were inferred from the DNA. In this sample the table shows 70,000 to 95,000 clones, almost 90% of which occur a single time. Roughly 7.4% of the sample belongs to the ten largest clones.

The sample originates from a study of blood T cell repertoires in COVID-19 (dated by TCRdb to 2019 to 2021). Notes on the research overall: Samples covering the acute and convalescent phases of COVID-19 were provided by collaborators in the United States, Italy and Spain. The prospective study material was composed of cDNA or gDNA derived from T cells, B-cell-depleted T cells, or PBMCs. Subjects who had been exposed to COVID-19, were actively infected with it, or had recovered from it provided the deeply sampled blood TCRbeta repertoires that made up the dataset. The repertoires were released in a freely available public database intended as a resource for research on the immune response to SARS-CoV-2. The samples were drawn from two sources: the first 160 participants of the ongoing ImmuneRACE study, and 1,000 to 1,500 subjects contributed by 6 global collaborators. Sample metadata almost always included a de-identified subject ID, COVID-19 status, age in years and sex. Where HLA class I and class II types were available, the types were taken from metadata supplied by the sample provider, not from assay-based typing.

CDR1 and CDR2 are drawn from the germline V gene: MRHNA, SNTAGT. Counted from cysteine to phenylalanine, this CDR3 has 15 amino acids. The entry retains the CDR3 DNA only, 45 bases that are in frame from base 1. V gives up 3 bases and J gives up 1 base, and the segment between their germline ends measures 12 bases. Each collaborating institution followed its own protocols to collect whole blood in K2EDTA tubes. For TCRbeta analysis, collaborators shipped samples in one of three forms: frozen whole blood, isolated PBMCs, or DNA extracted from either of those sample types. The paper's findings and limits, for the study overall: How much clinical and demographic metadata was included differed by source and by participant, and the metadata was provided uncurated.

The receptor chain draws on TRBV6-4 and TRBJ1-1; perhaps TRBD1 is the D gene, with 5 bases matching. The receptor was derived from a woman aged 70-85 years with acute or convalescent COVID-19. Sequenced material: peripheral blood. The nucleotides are TGTGCCAGCAGTGAACGGGGGTGGCGGAACACTGAAGCTTTCTTT. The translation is CASSERGWRNTEAFF.